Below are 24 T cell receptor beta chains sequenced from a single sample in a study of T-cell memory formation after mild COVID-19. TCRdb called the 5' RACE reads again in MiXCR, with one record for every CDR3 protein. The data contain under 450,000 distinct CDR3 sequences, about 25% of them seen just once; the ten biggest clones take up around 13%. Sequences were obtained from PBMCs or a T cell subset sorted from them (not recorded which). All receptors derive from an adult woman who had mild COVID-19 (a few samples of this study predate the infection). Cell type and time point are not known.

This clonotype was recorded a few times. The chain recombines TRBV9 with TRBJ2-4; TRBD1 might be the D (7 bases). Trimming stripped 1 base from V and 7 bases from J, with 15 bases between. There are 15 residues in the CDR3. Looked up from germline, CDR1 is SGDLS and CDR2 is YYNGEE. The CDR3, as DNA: TGTGCCAGCAGCGTAACGCCCCAGGGGGGTAACATTCAGTACTTC. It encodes CASSVTPQGGNIQYF.

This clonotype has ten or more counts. CDR3 residues: CASSRVSGANVLTF. The CDR3 nucleotides are TGTGCCAGCAGTCGCGTGTCCGGGGCCAACGTCCTGACTTTC. The chain recombines TRBV9 with TRBJ2-6; D is ambiguous. This CDR3 is built from 14 residues. The ends were cut back, 5 bases at V and 4 bases at J, with 10 bases in the middle. Germline lookup yields CDR1 SGDLS and CDR2 YYNGEE. Based on the CDR3 plus reference TRBV9 and TRBJ2-6, the full variable domain is DSGVTQTPKHLITATGQRVTLRCSPRSGDLSVYWYQQSLDQGLQFLIQYYNGEERAKGNILERFSAQQFPDLHSELNLSSLELGDSALYFCASSRVSGANVLTFGAGSRLTVL.

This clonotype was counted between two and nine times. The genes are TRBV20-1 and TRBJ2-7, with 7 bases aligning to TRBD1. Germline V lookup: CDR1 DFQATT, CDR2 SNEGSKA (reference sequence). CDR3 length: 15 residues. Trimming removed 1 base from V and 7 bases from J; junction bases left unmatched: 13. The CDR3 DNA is TGCAGTGCTAGAGCTTCTACAGGGGTAGGGCAAGAGCAGTACTTC. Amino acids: CSARASTGVGQEQYF.

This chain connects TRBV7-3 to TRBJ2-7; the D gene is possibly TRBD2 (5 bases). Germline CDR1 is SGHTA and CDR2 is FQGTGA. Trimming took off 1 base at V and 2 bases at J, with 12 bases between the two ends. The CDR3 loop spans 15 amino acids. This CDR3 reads CASSLSGGSTYEQYF. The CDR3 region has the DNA TGTGCCAGCAGCTTAAGTGGCGGGTCTACCTACGAGCAGTACTTC. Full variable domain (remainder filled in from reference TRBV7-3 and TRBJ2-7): GAGVSQTPSNKVTEKGKYVELRCDPISGHTALYWYRQSLGQGPEFLIYFQGTGAADDSGLPNDRFFAVRPEGSVSTLKIQRTERGDSAVYLCASSLSGGSTYEQYFGPGTRLTVT.

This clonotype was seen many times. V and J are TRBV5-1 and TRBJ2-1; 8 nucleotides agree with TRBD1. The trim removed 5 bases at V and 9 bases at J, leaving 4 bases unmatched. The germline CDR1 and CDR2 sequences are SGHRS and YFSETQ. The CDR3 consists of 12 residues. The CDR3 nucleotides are TGCGCCAGCAGATACGACAGGGGTGAGCAGTTCTTC. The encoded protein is CASRYDRGEQFF. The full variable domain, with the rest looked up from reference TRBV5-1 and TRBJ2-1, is KAGVTQTPRYLIKTRGQQVTLSCSPISGHRSVSWYQQTPGQGLQFLFEYFSETQRNKGNFPGRFSGRQFSNSRSEMNVSTLELGDSALYLCASRYDRGEQFFGPGTRLTVL.

For the CDR3, the DNA is TGTGCCAGCAGCGAAACTTCAGGGATCTCCGAGCAGTACTTC. Translation: CASSETSGISEQYF. This chain links TRBV9 with TRBJ2-7; perhaps TRBD1 as D (5 bases). The ends were cut back, 3 bases at V and 6 bases at J, with 16 bases in the middle. In germline, CDR1 is SGDLS, CDR2 YYNGEE. There are 14 residues in the CDR3.

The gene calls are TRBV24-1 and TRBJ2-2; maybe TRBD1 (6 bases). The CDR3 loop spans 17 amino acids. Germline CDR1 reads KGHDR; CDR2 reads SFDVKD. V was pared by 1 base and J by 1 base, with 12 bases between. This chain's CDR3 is CATSDFRAGENTGELFF. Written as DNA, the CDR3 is TGTGCCACCAGTGATTTTCGGGCAGGGGAGAACACCGGGGAGCTGTTTTTT.

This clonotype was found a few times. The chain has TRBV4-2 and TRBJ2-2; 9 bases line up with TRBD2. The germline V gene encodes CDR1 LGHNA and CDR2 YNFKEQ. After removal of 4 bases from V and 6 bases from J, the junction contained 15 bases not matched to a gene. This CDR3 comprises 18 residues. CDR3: CASSPSVMLAGVPGELFF. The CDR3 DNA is TGTGCCAGCAGCCCCTCGGTTATGTTAGCGGGAGTCCCCGGGGAGCTGTTTTTT.

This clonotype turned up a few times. Here the CDR3 DNA reads TGCGCCAGCAGTTCCGAGGGGGCGAAGACTAGCGGGAGTCCCATTTACGAGCAGTACTTC. Residues: CASSSEGAKTSGSPIYEQYF. The gene calls are TRBV23-1 and TRBJ2-7; 12 positions match TRBD2. TRBV23-1 has ORF status, its function being uncertain. V lost 5 bases and J lost 4; bases outside the gene matches: 21. The CDR3 totals 20 residues.

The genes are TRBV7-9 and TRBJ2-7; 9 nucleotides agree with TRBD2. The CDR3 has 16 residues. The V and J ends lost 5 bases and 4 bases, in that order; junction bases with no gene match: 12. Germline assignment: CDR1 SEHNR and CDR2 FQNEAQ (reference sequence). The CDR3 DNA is TGTGCCAGCAGCCTTTTAGCGGGGGACCTTCCGTACGAGCAGTACTTC. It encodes CASSLLAGDLPYEQYF. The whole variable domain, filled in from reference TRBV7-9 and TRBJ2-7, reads DTGVSQNPRHKITKRGQNVTFRCDPISEHNRLYWYRQTLGQGPEFLTYFQNEAQLEKSRLLSDRFSAERPKGSFSTLEIQRTEQGDSAMYLCASSLLAGDLPYEQYFGPGTRLTVT.

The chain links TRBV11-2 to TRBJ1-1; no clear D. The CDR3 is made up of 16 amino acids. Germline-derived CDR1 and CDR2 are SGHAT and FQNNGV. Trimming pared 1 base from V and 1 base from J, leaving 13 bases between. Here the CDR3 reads CASSLVVWQKNTEAFF. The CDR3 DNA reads TGTGCCAGCAGCTTAGTTGTGTGGCAGAAGAACACTGAAGCTTTCTTT. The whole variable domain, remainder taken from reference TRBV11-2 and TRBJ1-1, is EAGVAQSPRYKIIEKRQSVAFWCNPISGHATLYWYQQILGQGPKLLIQFQNNGVVDDSQLPKDRFSAERLKGVDSTLKIQPAKLEDSAVYLCASSLVVWQKNTEAFFGQGTRLTVV.

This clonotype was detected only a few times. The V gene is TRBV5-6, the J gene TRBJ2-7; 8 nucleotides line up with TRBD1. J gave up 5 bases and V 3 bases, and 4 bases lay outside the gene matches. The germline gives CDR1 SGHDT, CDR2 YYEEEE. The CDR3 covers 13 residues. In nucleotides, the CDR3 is TGTGCCAGCAGCTCCCAGGGGGCCCACGAGCAGTACTTC. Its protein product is CASSSQGAHEQYF.

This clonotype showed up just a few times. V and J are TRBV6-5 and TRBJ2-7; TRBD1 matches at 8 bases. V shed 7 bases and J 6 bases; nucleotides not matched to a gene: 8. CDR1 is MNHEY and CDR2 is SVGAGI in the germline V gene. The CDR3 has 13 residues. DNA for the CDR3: TGTGCCAGCAAAGTCCCAGGGGGCGTCGAGCAGTACTTC. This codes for CASKVPGGVEQYF.

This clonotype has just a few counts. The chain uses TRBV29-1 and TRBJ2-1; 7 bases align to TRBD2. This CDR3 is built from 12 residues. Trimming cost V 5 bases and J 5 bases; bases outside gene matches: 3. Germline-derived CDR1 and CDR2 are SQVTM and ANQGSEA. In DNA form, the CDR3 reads TGCAGCGTTTCTAGCGGAAACAATGAGCAGTTCTTC. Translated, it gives CSVSSGNNEQFF.

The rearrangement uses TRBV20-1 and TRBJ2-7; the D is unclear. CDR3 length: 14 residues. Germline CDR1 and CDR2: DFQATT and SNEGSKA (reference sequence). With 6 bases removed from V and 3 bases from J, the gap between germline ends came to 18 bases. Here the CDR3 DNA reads TGCAGTGCCACTTATCAGGTTTCCATCTACGAGCAGTACTTC. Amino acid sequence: CSATYQVSIYEQYF.

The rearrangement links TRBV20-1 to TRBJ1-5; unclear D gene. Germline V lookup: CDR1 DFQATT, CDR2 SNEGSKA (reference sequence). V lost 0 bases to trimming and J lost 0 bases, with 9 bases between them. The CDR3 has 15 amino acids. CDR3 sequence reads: CSARDWVSSNQPQHF. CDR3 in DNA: TGCAGTGCTAGAGATTGGGTCAGTAGCAATCAGCCCCAGCATTTT.

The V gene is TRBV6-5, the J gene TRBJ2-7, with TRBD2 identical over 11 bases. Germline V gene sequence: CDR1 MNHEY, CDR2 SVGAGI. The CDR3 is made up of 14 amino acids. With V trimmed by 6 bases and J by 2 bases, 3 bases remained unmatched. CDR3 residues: CASRTSGAAYEQYF. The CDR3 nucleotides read TGTGCCAGCAGGACTAGCGGGGCCGCCTACGAGCAGTACTTC.

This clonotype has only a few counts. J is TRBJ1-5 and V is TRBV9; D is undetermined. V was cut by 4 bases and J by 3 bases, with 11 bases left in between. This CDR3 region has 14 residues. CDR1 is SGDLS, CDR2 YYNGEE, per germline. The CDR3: CASSPDGFNQPQHF. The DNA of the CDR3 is TGTGCCAGCAGCCCAGATGGGTTCAATCAGCCCCAGCATTTT.

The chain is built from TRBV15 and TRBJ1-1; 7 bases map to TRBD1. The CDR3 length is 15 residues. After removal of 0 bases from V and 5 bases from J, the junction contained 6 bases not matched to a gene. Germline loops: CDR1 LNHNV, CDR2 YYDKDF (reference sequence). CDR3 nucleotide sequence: TGTGCCACCAGCAGAGATCAGACAGGGTTGACTGAAGCTTTCTTT. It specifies CATSRDQTGLTEAFF. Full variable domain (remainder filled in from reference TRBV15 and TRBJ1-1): DAMVIQNPRYQVTQFGKPVTLSCSQTLNHNVMYWYQQKSSQAPKLLFHYYDKDFNNEADTPDNFQSRRPNTSFCFLDIRSPGLGDTAMYLCATSRDQTGLTEAFFGQGTRLTVV.

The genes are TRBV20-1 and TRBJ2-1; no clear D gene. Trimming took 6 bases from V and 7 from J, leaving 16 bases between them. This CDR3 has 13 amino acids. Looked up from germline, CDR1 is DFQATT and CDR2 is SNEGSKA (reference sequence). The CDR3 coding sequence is TGCAGTGCCATCACCGGGCCCCTGAATGAGCAGTTCTTC. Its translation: CSAITGPLNEQFF.

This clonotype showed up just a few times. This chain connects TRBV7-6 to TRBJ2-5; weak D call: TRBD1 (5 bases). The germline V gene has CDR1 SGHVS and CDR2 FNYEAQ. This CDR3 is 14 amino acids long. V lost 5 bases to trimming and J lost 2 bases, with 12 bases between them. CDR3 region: CASSPQTEQETQYF. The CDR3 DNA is TGTGCCAGCAGCCCCCAGACAGAACAAGAGACCCAGTACTTC.

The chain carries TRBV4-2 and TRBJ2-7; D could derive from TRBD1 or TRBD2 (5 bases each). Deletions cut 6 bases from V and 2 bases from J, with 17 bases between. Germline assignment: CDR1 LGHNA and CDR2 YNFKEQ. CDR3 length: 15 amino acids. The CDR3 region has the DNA TGTGCCAGCAGTCCCACCGGGACCAACACCTACGAGCAGTACTTC. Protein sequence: CASSPTGTNTYEQYF.

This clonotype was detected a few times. CDR3 sequence: CASSYGPQETQYF. Here the CDR3 DNA reads TGTGCCAGCAGTTACGGCCCACAAGAGACCCAGTACTTC. This chain links TRBV6-5 with TRBJ2-5; D gene uncertain. From germline, CDR1 is MNHEY and CDR2 SVGAGI. CDR3 length equals 13 residues. V lost 2 bases and J lost 2, with 6 bases in between.

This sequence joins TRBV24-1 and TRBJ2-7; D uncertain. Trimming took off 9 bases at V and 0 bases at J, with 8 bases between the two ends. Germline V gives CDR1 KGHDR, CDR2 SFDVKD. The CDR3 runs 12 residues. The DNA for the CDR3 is TGTGCCACCGCCCGGGTCTCCTACGAGCAGTACTTC. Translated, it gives CATARVSYEQYF.